This T cell receptor (beta chain) was sequenced during a study of blood T cell repertoires in COVID-19. Looking at the study overall: Sources were T cells, B-cell-depleted T cells, or PBMCs; the material itself was cDNA or gDNA.

The repertoire was sequenced with immunoSEQ multiplex PCR; TCRdb's copy has only in-frame clones and lacks some. The sample yields 200,000 to 250,000 clones, about 80% seen once. The CDR3 runs 15 residues. V gave up 3 bases and J gave up 3 bases; unmatched junction bases: 6. Germline V lookup: CDR1 KGHSH, CDR2 LQKENI. The chain uses TRBV18 and TRBJ2-5, with 8 bases lining up with TRBD1. Material for sequencing was peripheral blood. This clonotype originated in a woman younger than 45 who had recovered from COVID-19. This CDR3 is CASSPPQTGEETQYF. CDR3 bases: TGTGCCAGCTCACCCCCACAGACAGGGGAAGAGACCCAGTACTTC.